Each of the 8 T cell receptor beta chains below was sequenced from the same sample in a study of control samples from healthy donors and cancer patients. This table comes from immunoSEQ multiplex PCR, and its TCRdb copy is limited to in-frame clones, with some not included. The table has about 75,000 clones, roughly 94% seen once. The sample consisted of blood. The receptors here all came from a middle-aged woman in good health.

The chain employs TRBV11-2 and TRBJ2-7; TRBD1 matches at 7 bases. V lost 3 bases to trimming and J lost 2 bases; unmatched junction nucleotides: 13. The CDR3 spans 17 residues. CDR1 and CDR2 from the germline V gene are SGHAT and FQNNGV. The CDR3 nucleotides read TGTGCCAGCAGCTTCCCAAACGAGGGACAGATCACCTACGAGCAGTACTTC. Residues: CASSFPNEGQITYEQYF. The full variable domain, its missing parts supplied by reference TRBV11-2 and TRBJ2-7, is EAGVAQSPRYKIIEKRQSVAFWCNPISGHATLYWYQQILGQGPKLLIQFQNNGVVDDSQLPKDRFSAERLKGVDSTLKIQPAKLEDSAVYLCASSFPNEGQITYEQYFGPGTRLTVT.

This clone was counted only a few times. The rearrangement joins TRBV2 to TRBJ1-2; 7 nucleotides line up with TRBD1. V dropped 7 bases and J dropped 4; count of bases not matched to a gene: 6. Germline lookup yields CDR1 SNHLY and CDR2 FYNNEI. This CDR3 contains 13 residues. This CDR3 is CASTMGQSYGYTF. CDR3 in DNA: TGTGCCAGCACCATGGGACAGAGCTATGGCTACACCTTC.

Details on this clone: One end of the junction does not line up with germline, which may come from a read error. This chain connects TRBV5-4 to TRBJ1-1, with D hard to call. CDR1 is SGHNT, CDR2 YYREEE, per germline (reference sequence). This CDR3 has 13 residues. The CDR3 sequence is CASSVRRNTETFF. The DNA for the CDR3 is TGTGCCAGCAGTGTCCGTCGGAACACTGAAACTTTCTTT.

The V and J genes are TRBV6-5 and TRBJ1-2; maybe TRBD1 (5 bases). This CDR3 spans 14 amino acids. Germline CDR1 reads MNHEY; CDR2 reads SVGAGI. V was pared by 8 bases and J by 4 bases, with 17 bases between. CDR3 loop: CASSGGQGGYGYTF. CDR3 sequence (DNA): TGTGCCAGCTCAGGAGGGCAGGGAGGCTATGGCTACACCTTC.

The CDR3 region has the DNA TGTGCCTGGAGGGTACCCGGACAGGGCAGAACCTACGAGCAGTACTTC. As protein: CAWRVPGQGRTYEQYF. V and J are TRBV30 and TRBJ2-7; TRBD1 agrees at 8 bases. Per germline, CDR1 GTSNPN and CDR2 SVGIG (reference sequence). This CDR3 contains 16 residues. The V and J ends lost 3 bases and 2 bases, in that order; junction bases with no gene match: 12.

This chain joins TRBV7-3 and TRBJ2-1; 7 bases line up with TRBD2. This CDR3 contains 15 residues. Germline CDR1 SGHTA, CDR2 FQGTGA. With 5 bases clipped from V and 8 bases from J, the junction kept 12 bases outside the gene matches. The CDR3 loop is CASSVGLVGSDEQFF. As DNA, the CDR3 is TGTGCCAGCAGCGTAGGACTAGTAGGGAGCGATGAGCAGTTCTTC. Using reference TRBV7-3 and TRBJ2-1 for the parts outside the CDR3, the full variable domain is GAGVSQTPSNKVTEKGKYVELRCDPISGHTALYWYRQSLGQGPEFLIYFQGTGAADDSGLPNDRFFAVRPEGSVSTLKIQRTERGDSAVYLCASSVGLVGSDEQFFGPGTRLTVL.

V usage is TRBV27 and J usage is TRBJ2-7, with D perhaps matching TRBD1 (6 bases). Germline V gene lookup returns CDR1 MNHEY and CDR2 SMNVEV (reference sequence). Between the trimmed V and J ends, which lost 4 bases and 2 bases, there was a span of 12 bases. The CDR3 has 14 amino acids. The CDR3 DNA sequence: TGTGCCAGCAGTTCCGGGACAACTCCCTACGAGCAGTACTTC. Amino acid sequence: CASSSGTTPYEQYF.

The chain carries TRBV7-6 and TRBJ2-3, with a possible D match to TRBD2 (6 bases). This CDR3 is built from 15 residues. V was pared by 3 bases and J by 2 bases, with 12 bases between. Germline V lookup: CDR1 SGHVS, CDR2 FNYEAQ. CDR3 sequence: CASSFNGGNTDTQYF. DNA of the CDR3: TGTGCCAGCAGCTTCAATGGCGGGAACACAGATACGCAGTATTTT.